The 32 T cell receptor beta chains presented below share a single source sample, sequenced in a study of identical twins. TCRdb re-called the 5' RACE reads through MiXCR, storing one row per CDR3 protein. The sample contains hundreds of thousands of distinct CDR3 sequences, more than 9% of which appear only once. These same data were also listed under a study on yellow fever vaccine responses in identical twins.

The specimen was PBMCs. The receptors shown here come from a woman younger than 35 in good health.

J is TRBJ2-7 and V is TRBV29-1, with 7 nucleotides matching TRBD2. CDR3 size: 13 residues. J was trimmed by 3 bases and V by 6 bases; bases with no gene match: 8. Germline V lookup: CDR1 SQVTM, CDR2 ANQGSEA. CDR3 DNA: TGCAGCGTCAACGGACTAGGGATCTACGAGCAGTACTTC. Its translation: CSVNGLGIYEQYF.

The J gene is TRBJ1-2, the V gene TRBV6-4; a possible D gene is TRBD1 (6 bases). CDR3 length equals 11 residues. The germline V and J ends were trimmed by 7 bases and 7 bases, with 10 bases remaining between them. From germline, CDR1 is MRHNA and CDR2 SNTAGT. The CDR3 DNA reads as TGTGCCAGCACCGACAGGTCTGGCTACACCTTC. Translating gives CASTDRSGYTF.

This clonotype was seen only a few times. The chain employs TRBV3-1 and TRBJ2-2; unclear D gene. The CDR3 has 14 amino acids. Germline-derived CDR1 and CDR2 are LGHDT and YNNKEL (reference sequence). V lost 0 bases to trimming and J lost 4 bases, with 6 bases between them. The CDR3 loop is CASSQDYFTGELFF. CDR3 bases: TGTGCCAGCAGCCAAGATTATTTCACCGGGGAGCTGTTTTTT.

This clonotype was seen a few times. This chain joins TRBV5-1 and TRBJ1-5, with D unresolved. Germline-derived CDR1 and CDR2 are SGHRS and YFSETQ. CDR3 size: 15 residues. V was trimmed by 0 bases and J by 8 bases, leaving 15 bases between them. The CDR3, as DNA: TGCGCCAGCAGCTTGGACCCCGGAAGGAGAGAGCCCCAGCATTTT. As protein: CASSLDPGRREPQHF. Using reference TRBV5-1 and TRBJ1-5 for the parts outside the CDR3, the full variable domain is KAGVTQTPRYLIKTRGQQVTLSCSPISGHRSVSWYQQTPGQGLQFLFEYFSETQRNKGNFPGRFSGRQFSNSRSEMNVSTLELGDSALYLCASSLDPGRREPQHFGDGTRLSIL.

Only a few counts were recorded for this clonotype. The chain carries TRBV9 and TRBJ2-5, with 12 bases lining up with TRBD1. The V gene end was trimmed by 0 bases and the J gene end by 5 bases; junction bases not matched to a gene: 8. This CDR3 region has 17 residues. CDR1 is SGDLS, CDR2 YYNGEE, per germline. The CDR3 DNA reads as TGTGCCAGCAGCGTAGTCCCCGGGACAGGGGGCCATGAGACCCAGTACTTC. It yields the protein CASSVVPGTGGHETQYF.

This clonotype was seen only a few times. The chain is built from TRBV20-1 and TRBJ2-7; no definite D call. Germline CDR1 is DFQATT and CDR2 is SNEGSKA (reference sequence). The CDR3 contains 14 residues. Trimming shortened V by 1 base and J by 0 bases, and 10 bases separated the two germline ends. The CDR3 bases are TGCAGTGCTAGAGGGCCTTCGTTCTCCTACGAGCAGTACTTC. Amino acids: CSARGPSFSYEQYF.

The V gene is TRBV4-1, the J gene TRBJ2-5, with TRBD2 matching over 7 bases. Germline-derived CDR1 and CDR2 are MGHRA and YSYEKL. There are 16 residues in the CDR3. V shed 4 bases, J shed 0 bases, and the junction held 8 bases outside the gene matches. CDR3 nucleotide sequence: TGCGCCAGCAGCCCACGGTCTAGCGGCAACCAAGAGACCCAGTACTTC. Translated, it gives CASSPRSSGNQETQYF.

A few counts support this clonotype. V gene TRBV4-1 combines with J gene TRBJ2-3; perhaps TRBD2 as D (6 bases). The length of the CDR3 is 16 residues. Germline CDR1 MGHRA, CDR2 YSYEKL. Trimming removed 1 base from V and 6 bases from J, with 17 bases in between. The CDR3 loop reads CASSQVGGFSVDTQYF. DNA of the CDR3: TGCGCCAGCAGCCAAGTTGGGGGGTTTAGTGTCGATACGCAGTATTTT.

The CDR3 loop is CASSEHGTGGFAYEQYF. In DNA, the CDR3 is TGTGCCAGCAGCGAGCACGGGACAGGGGGGTTCGCCTACGAGCAGTACTTC. This rearrangement joins TRBV9 to TRBJ2-7; TRBD1 aligns across 11 bases. Germline values: CDR1 SGDLS, CDR2 YYNGEE. V lost 3 bases, J lost 2 bases, and 10 bases stayed unmatched. The CDR3 totals 17 residues.

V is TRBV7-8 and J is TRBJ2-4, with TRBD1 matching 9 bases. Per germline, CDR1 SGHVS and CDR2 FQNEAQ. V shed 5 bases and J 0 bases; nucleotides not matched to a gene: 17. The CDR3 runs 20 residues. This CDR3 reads CASSPSKGQGLGPAKNIQYF. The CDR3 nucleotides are TGTGCCAGCAGCCCGTCAAAGGGACAGGGCCTGGGCCCAGCCAAAAACATTCAGTACTTC.

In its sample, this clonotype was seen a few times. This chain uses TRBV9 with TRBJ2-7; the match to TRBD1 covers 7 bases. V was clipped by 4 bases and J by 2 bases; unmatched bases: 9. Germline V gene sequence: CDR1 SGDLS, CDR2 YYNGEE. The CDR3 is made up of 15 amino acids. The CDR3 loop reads CASSIGGQITYEQYF. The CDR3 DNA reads TGTGCCAGCAGCATAGGGGGCCAAATAACCTACGAGCAGTACTTC.

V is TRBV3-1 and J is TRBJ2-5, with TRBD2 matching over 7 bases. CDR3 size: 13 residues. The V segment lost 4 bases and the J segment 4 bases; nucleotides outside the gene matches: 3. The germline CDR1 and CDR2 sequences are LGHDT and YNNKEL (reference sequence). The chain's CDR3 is CASSLGTTETQYF. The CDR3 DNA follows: TGTGCCAGCAGCCTCGGGACTACAGAGACCCAGTACTTC.

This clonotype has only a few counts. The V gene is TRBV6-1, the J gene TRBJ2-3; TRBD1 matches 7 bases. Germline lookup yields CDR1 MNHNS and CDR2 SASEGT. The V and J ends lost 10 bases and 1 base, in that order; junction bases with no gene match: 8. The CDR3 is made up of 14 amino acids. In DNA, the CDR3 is TGTGCCACGGAAGCAGGGGGAGGCACAGATACGCAGTATTTT. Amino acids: CATEAGGGTDTQYF.

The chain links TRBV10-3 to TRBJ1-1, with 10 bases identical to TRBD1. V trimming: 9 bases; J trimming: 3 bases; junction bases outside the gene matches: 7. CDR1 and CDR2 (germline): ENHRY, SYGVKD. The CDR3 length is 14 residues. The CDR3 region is CAIRQGAGDTEAFF. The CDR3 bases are TGTGCCATTAGACAGGGGGCTGGTGACACTGAAGCTTTCTTT.

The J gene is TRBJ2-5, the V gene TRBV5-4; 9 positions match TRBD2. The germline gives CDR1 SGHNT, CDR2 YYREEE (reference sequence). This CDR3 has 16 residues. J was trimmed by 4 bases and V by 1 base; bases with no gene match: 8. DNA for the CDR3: TGTGCCAGCAGCTTGTATATTAGCGGGAGTCGAGAGACCCAGTACTTC. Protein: CASSLYISGSRETQYF. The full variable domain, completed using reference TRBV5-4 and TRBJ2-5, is ETGVTQSPTHLIKTRGQQVTLRCSSQSGHNTVSWYQQALGQGPQFIFQYYREEENGRGNFPPRFSGLQFPNYSSELNVNALELDDSALYLCASSLYISGSRETQYFGPGTRLLVL.

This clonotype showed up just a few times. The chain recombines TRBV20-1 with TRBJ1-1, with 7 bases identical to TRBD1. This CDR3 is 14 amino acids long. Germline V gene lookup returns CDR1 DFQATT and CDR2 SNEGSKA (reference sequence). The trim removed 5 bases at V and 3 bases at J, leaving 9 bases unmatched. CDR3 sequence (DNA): TGCAGTGCTCGACCAGGGGGAGCTTACACTGAAGCTTTCTTT. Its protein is CSARPGGAYTEAFF.

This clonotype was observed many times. This CDR3 reads CASSDLDTQYF. For the CDR3, the DNA is TGTGCCAGCAGCGATTTAGATACGCAGTATTTT. The rearrangement uses TRBV14 and TRBJ2-3; no reliable D call. The germline V and J ends were trimmed by 5 bases and 5 bases, with 5 bases remaining between them. Looked up from germline, CDR1 is SGHDN and CDR2 is FVKESK. CDR3 length: 11 residues.

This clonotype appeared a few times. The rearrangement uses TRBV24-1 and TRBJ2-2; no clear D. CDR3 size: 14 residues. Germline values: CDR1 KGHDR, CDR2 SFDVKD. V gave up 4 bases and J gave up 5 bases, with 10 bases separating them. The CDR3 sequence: CATSDPYRTGELFF. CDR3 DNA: TGTGCCACCAGTGACCCCTACAGAACCGGGGAGCTGTTTTTT.

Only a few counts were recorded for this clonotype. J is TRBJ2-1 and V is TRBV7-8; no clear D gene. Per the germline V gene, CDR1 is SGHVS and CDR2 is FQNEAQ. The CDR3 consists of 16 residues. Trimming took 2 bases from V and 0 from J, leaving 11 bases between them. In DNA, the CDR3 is TGTGCCAGCAGCTTACCCCCGGATCCCTCCTACAATGAGCAGTTCTTC. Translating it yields CASSLPPDPSYNEQFF.

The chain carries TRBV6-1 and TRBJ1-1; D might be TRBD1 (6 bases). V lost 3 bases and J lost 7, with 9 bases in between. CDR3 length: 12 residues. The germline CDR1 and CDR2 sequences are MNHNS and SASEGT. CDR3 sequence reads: CASSEDSYEAFF. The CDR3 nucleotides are TGTGCCAGCAGTGAGGACAGTTATGAAGCTTTCTTT.

The CDR3 DNA sequence: TGTGCCAGCAGCTTAGTTTCGGGGGCCGGGGAGCTGTTTTTT. It translates to CASSLVSGAGELFF. The V call is TRBV7-9, the J call TRBJ2-2, with a tentative D call TRBD2 (6 bases). Trimming shortened V by 1 base and J by 6 bases, and 9 bases separated the two germline ends. Germline V gene lookup returns CDR1 SEHNR and CDR2 FQNEAQ (reference sequence). This CDR3 contains 14 residues.

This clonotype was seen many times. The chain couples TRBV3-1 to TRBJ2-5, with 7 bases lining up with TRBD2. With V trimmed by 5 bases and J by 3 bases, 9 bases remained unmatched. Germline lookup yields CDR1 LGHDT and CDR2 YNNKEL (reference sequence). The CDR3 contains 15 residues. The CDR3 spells CASSSRDYPKETQYF. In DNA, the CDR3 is TGTGCCAGCAGCAGCCGGGACTATCCGAAAGAGACCCAGTACTTC.

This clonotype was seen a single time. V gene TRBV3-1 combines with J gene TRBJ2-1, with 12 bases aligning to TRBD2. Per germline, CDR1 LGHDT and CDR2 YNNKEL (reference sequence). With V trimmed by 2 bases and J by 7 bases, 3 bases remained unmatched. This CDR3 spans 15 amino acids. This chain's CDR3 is CASSQKGTSGNEQFF. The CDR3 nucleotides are TGTGCCAGCAGCCAAAAAGGGACTAGCGGGAATGAGCAGTTCTTC.

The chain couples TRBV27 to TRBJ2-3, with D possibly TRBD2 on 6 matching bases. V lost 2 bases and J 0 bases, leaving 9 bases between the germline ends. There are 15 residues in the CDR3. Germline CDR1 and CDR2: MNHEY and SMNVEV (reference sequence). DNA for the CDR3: TGTGCCAGCAGTTTAAGGGCGGGAAGCACAGATACGCAGTATTTT. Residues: CASSLRAGSTDTQYF.

CDR3 DNA: TGCAGTGCTAGAGATCCGGACAGGGGGATCTCCTACAATGAGCAGTTCTTC. Its protein is CSARDPDRGISYNEQFF. The genes are TRBV20-1 and TRBJ2-1, with TRBD1 matching over 10 bases. The germline V gene has CDR1 DFQATT and CDR2 SNEGSKA (reference sequence). CDR3 length: 17 amino acids. Unmatched junction bases numbered 5, after V lost 0 bases and J lost 0 bases.

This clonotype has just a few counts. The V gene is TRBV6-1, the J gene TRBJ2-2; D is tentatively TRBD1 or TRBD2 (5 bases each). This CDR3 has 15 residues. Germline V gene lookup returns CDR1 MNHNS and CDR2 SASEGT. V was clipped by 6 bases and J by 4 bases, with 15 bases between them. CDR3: CASREDEGFTGELFF. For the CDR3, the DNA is TGTGCCAGCAGAGAGGACGAGGGGTTCACCGGGGAGCTGTTTTTT.

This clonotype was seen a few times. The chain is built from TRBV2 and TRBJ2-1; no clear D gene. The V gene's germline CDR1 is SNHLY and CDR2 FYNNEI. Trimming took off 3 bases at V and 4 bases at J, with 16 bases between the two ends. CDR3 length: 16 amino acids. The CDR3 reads CASSDEARKGYNEQFF. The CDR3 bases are TGTGCCAGCAGTGATGAGGCCCGAAAAGGATACAATGAGCAGTTCTTC.

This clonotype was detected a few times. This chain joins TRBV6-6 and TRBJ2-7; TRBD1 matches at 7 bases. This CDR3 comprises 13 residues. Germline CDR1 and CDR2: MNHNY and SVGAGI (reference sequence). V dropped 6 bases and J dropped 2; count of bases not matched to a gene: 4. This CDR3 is CASSPGTAYEQYV. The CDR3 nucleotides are TGTGCCAGCAGCCCAGGGACAGCCTACGAGCAGTACGTC.

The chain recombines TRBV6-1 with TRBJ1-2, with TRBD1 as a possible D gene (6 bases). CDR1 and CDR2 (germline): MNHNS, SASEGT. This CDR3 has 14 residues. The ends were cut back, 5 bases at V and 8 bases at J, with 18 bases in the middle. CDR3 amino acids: CASSHNRDFQGYTF. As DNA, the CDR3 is TGTGCCAGCAGTCATAACAGGGATTTTCAGGGCTACACCTTC.

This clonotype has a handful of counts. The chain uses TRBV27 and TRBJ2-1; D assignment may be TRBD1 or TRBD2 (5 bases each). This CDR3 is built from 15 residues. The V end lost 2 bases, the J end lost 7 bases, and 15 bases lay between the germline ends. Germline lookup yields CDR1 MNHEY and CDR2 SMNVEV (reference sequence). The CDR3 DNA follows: TGTGCCAGCAGTTTAAGAGGGGCCTATTGGAATGAGCAGTTCTTC. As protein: CASSLRGAYWNEQFF.

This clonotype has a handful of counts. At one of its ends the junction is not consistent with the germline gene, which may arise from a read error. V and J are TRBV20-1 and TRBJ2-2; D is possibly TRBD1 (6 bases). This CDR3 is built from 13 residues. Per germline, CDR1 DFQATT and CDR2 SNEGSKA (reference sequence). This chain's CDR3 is CSAPDRNAGELFF. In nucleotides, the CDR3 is TGCAGTGCACCCGACAGGAACGCCGGGGAGCTGTTTTTT.

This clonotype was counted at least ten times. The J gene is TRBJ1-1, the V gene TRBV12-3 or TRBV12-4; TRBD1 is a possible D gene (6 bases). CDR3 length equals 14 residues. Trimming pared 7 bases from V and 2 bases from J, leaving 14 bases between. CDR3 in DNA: TGTGCCAGCACCGACCTACAGGGAAACACTGAAGCTTTCTTT. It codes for CASTDLQGNTEAFF.